These 11 T cell receptor beta chains share one sample of origin, sequenced in a study of cytomegalovirus exposure and HLA in healthy donors. The study ran its PCR with 60 Vbeta and 13 Jbeta primers. The assay was immunoSEQ multiplex PCR, and TCRdb's table has in-frame clones only and misses some. In the table there are about 180,000 clones, about 78% of which are singletons. The sample taken for sequencing was PBMCs. These receptors all come from a man aged 55-75 years in good health and CMV-seronegative.

This chain joins TRBV7-9 and TRBJ1-1; 9 bases match TRBD1. Trimming took 3 bases from V and 10 from J; bases not matched to a gene: 9. The CDR3 has 14 amino acids. Germline CDR1 SEHNR, CDR2 FQNEAQ (reference sequence). CDR3 nucleotides: TGTGCCAGCAGCTTTGGACAGGGGATTGTCGGAGCTTTCTTT. Translating it yields CASSFGQGIVGAFF.

The V gene is TRBV6-1, the J gene TRBJ2-7, with D tentatively TRBD1 (5 bases). Trimming stripped 3 bases from V and 4 bases from J, with 16 bases between. The CDR3 runs to 15 residues. The V gene's germline CDR1 is MNHNS and CDR2 SASEGT. The chain's CDR3 is CASSDLDSSSYEQYF. The CDR3 region has the DNA TGTGCCAGCAGTGATCTAGACAGCTCTTCTTACGAGCAGTACTTC.

The rearrangement uses TRBV7-2 and TRBJ2-3; 7 nucleotides agree with TRBD2. The junction had 4 bases not matched to a gene; V was cut back by 4 bases and J by 6 bases. The CDR3 contains 13 residues. Germline V lookup: CDR1 SGHTA, CDR2 FQGNSA. The CDR3 spells CASSSGGSDTQYF. The CDR3, as DNA: TGTGCCAGCAGCTCCGGGGGGTCGGATACGCAGTATTTT.

This clone was counted a few times. This chain uses TRBV18 with TRBJ2-1, with 7 bases that match TRBD2. With 3 bases clipped from V and 0 bases from J, the junction kept 8 bases outside the gene matches. Germline lookup yields CDR1 KGHSH and CDR2 LQKENI. The CDR3 consists of 17 residues. CDR3 coding DNA: TGTGCCAGCTCACCGCCCCTAGCGGCCAGCTCCTACAATGAGCAGTTCTTC. It codes for CASSPPLAASSYNEQFF.

This chain links TRBV11-2 with TRBJ1-3; TRBD1 matches 7 bases. Germline V gene lookup returns CDR1 SGHAT and CDR2 FQNNGV. V shed 4 bases, J shed 0 bases, and the junction held 6 bases outside the gene matches. The CDR3 loop spans 16 amino acids. The CDR3 nucleotides read TGTGCCAGCAGCTCCTCCGGGACAGCCTCTGGAAACACCATATATTTT. Translating it yields CASSSSGTASGNTIYF. Variable domain in full (rest from reference TRBV11-2 and TRBJ1-3): EAGVAQSPRYKIIEKRQSVAFWCNPISGHATLYWYQQILGQGPKLLIQFQNNGVVDDSQLPKDRFSAERLKGVDSTLKIQPAKLEDSAVYLCASSSSGTASGNTIYFGEGSWLTVV.

The chain employs TRBV5-4 and TRBJ1-2; tentative D call: TRBD1 (6 bases). The V gene's germline CDR1 is SGHNT and CDR2 YYREEE (reference sequence). The V gene lost 0 bases and the J gene lost 3 bases, with 9 bases spanning the gap. The CDR3 is 14 residues long. The CDR3 DNA reads as TGTGCCAGCAGCTTGGATCGACAGGACTATGGCTACACCTTC. Protein sequence: CASSLDRQDYGYTF.

The chain is built from TRBV9 and TRBJ1-4; 8 bases match TRBD1. V lost 3 bases and J lost 6; bases outside the gene matches: 7. The CDR3 contains 15 residues. Germline lookup yields CDR1 SGDLS and CDR2 YYNGEE. The CDR3 coding sequence is TGTGCCAGCAGCGCGACAGGGGCGCCGGATGAAAAACTGTTTTTT. Protein product: CASSATGAPDEKLFF.

The gene calls are TRBV6-4 and TRBJ1-6; D is possibly TRBD1 (6 bases). Germline V lookup: CDR1 MRHNA, CDR2 SNTAGT. V lost 5 bases and J lost 4, with 9 bases in between. This CDR3 is built from 14 residues. The CDR3 spells CASSLQGYNSPLHF. The DNA for the CDR3 is TGTGCCAGCAGTCTCCAGGGGTATAATTCACCCCTCCACTTT.

The CDR3 sequence is CASSPSGGEEQFF. The CDR3 region has the DNA TGTGCCAGCAGCCCAAGCGGGGGGGAAGAGCAGTTCTTC. The V and J genes are TRBV9 and TRBJ2-1, with 10 positions matching TRBD2. With 4 bases clipped from V and 10 bases from J, the junction kept 5 bases outside the gene matches. The length of the CDR3 is 13 residues. CDR1 is SGDLS and CDR2 is YYNGEE in the germline V gene.

This chain joins TRBV20-1 and TRBJ2-3; no definite D call. This CDR3 has 11 amino acids. With 7 bases removed from V and 1 base from J, the gap between germline ends came to 6 bases. Germline CDR1 DFQATT, CDR2 SNEGSKA (reference sequence). CDR3 sequence reads: CSGPGTDTQYF. Written as DNA, the CDR3 is TGCAGTGGGCCAGGCACAGATACGCAGTATTTT.

The chain couples TRBV7-8 to TRBJ1-5, with 9 bases that match TRBD1. Germline CDR1 SGHVS, CDR2 FQNEAQ. Trimming removed 4 bases from V and 6 bases from J; junction bases left unmatched: 10. The CDR3 sequence is 16 residues long. The DNA for the CDR3 is TGTGCCAGCAGCTCAGACGTACAGGGGGCAATTCAGCCCCAGCATTTT. Amino acid sequence: CASSSDVQGAIQPQHF.